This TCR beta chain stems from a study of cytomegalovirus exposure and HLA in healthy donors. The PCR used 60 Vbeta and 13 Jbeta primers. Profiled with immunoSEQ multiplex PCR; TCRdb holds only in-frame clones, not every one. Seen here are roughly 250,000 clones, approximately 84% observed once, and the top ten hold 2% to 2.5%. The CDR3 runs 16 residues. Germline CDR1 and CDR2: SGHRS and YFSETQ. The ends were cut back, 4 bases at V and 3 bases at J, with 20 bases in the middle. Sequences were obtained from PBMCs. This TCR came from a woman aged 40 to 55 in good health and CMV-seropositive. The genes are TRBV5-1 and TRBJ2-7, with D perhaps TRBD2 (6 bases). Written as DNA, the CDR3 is TGCGCCAGCAGCATAACGCCCCAGGACGGGAGCTACGAGCAGTACTTC. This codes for CASSITPQDGSYEQYF.